This entry lists 20 T cell receptor beta chains sequenced from one sample in a study. TCRdb used MiXCR to reprocess the reads, holding one entry per CDR3 protein. The table records nearly 15,000 distinct CDR3 sequences, about 35% of them present only once. Sequencing was done on a sample of blood. These TCRs come from a human donor.

Points on this clonotype: Being one base from a much bigger clone, this may be a read error. This sequence joins TRBV18 and TRBJ1-5, with 8 bases identical to TRBD1. The CDR3 loop spans 16 amino acids. V was pared by 7 bases and J by 1 base, with 9 bases of the junction left unmatched. Germline V CDR1 and CDR2: KGHSH, LQKENI. The CDR3 here is CASLRTGGGSNQPQHF. For the CDR3, the DNA is TGTGCCAGCTTACGAACAGGGGGAGGGAGCAATCAGCCCCAGCATTTT.

Of note for this clonotype: One end of the junction varies from germline; a read error may be responsible. The rearrangement uses TRBV18 and TRBJ1-5; D may be TRBD1 (5 bases). Germline V lookup: CDR1 KGHSH, CDR2 LQKENI. There are 15 residues in the CDR3. The CDR3 reads CASSPIGAGNRPQHF. CDR3 sequence (DNA): TGTGCCAGCTCACCAATCGGGGCAGGGAATCGGCCCCAGCATTTT.

By sample share, this clonotype is medium-sized. The chain employs TRBV6-2 or TRBV6-3 and TRBJ2-2; 10 nucleotides align to TRBD1. The germline CDR1 and CDR2 sequences are MNHEY and SVGEGT. The CDR3 length is 14 residues. The ends lost 5 bases at V and 5 bases at J; junction bases unmatched: 2. The CDR3 DNA reads as TGTGCCAGCAGTGGACAGGGGGAGACCGGGGAGCTGTTTTTT. It yields the protein CASSGQGETGELFF.

Note on this clonotype: A clone one base away is much larger, so this may be a read error. V and J are TRBV18 and TRBJ2-1, with 8 positions matching TRBD2. The V and J ends lost 2 bases and 10 bases, in that order; junction bases with no gene match: 7. This CDR3 region has 14 residues. Germline CDR1 KGHSH, CDR2 LQKENI. CDR3 sequence: CASSPAGGQNEQFF. The CDR3 DNA reads as TGTGCCAGCTCACCAGCGGGGGGACAAAACGAGCAGTTCTTC.

By frequency in the sample, this clonotype is medium-sized. The rearrangement uses TRBV20-1 and TRBJ2-7; 7 bases fit TRBD1. The CDR3 totals 13 residues. Germline V lookup: CDR1 DFQATT, CDR2 SNEGSKA (reference sequence). The CDR3 sequence is CSVRQGRTYEQYF. The CDR3 nucleotides are TGCAGCGTTAGACAGGGTAGGACCTACGAGCAGTACTTC.

This sequence joins TRBV23-1 and TRBJ1-1; D unresolved. Being an ORF, TRBV23-1 has a function that is uncertain. Trimming removed 0 bases at V and 4 bases at J, with 6 bases between. This CDR3 spans 13 amino acids. CDR3 bases: TGCGCCAGCAGTCAATCGGTTGGCACTGAAGCTTTCTTT. Translated: CASSQSVGTEAFF.

The rearrangement links TRBV30 to TRBJ1-4, with D possibly TRBD1 on 5 matching bases. The germline V gene encodes CDR1 GTSNPN and CDR2 SVGIG (reference sequence). CDR3 size: 13 residues. V lost 4 bases and J 6 bases, leaving 12 bases between the germline ends. The CDR3 DNA follows: TGTGCCTGGACCGGGACCGGGGATGAAAAACTGTTTTTT. Protein: CAWTGTGDEKLFF.

As concerns this clonotype: Germline and junction disagree at one end, which may indicate a read error. The chain couples TRBV7-9 to TRBJ1-2; D is unresolved. Germline V gene lookup returns CDR1 SEHNR and CDR2 FQNEAQ (reference sequence). The CDR3 is 15 residues long. The CDR3 reads CASSQNVQTNYGYTF. CDR3 nucleotide sequence: TGCGCCAGCAGCCAAAATGTGCAGACTAACTATGGCTACACCTTC.

The chain has TRBV20-1 and TRBJ1-6; 7 bases fit TRBD1. The germline V gene has CDR1 DFQATT and CDR2 SNEGSKA (reference sequence). The length of the CDR3 is 16 residues. J lost 7 bases, V lost 0 bases, and 9 bases had no gene match. CDR3 loop: CSARDETGTINSPLHF. CDR3 coding DNA: TGCAGTGCTAGAGACGAGACAGGGACCATCAATTCACCCCTCCACTTT.

In its sample, this clonotype was seen many times. The V gene is TRBV4-3, the J gene TRBJ1-2, with D possibly matching TRBD1 (5 bases). The CDR3 is 17 amino acids. Germline V CDR1 and CDR2: LGHNA, YSLEER. With 0 bases removed from V and 2 bases from J, the gap between germline ends came to 16 bases. CDR3 sequence: CASSQEVTRGQNYGYTF. The CDR3 region has the DNA TGCGCCAGCAGCCAAGAGGTGACGAGGGGCCAGAACTATGGCTACACCTTC.

In its sample, this clonotype is medium-sized. This chain links TRBV10-2 with TRBJ1-1; D gene unclear. CDR1 and CDR2 from the germline V gene are WSHSY and SAAADI. CDR3 length: 15 residues. V was clipped by 0 bases and J by 0 bases, with 8 bases between them. CDR3 bases: TGCGCCAGCAGTGAGTCAGAACCAATGAACACTGAAGCTTTCTTT. Translating gives CASSESEPMNTEAFF.

Remarks on this clonotype: It may be a read error: a sequence one base away is much more abundant. This chain links TRBV4-3 with TRBJ1-2; D call uncertain. V was clipped by 0 bases and J by 8 bases, with 13 bases between them. The CDR3 has 14 residues. From germline, CDR1 is LGHNA and CDR2 YSLEER. The CDR3 loop is CASSQELGSSGYTF. DNA for the CDR3: TGCGCCAGCAGCCAAGAACTAGGGAGTAGCGGCTACACCTTC.

The chain combines TRBV29-1 with TRBJ2-7; perhaps TRBD2 as D (6 bases). The V gene lost 6 bases and the J gene lost 0 bases, with 15 bases spanning the gap. CDR1 is SQVTM, CDR2 ANQGSEA, per germline. The CDR3 length is 14 residues. CDR3 loop: CSVRDGGSSYEQYF. Here the CDR3 DNA reads TGCAGCGTCCGCGATGGAGGGAGCTCCTACGAGCAGTACTTC.

The J gene is TRBJ2-4, the V gene TRBV4-2, with 7 bases that match TRBD1. Germline-derived CDR1 and CDR2 are LGHNA and YNFKEQ. CDR3 length: 16 amino acids. After removal of 1 base from V and 6 bases from J, the junction contained 9 bases not matched to a gene. The CDR3 here is CASSQASTGSLNIQYF. For the CDR3, the DNA is TGTGCCAGCAGCCAAGCCTCGACAGGGTCGTTAAACATTCAGTACTTC.

The chain employs TRBV29-1 and TRBJ1-3; TRBD1 agrees at 9 bases. The CDR3 has 13 residues. Per germline, CDR1 SQVTM and CDR2 ANQGSEA. The ends lost 7 bases at V and 8 bases at J; junction bases unmatched: 9. The CDR3 sequence is CSGGQGYGYTIYF. DNA of the CDR3: TGCAGCGGAGGACAGGGGTATGGCTACACCATATATTTT.

This clonotype was detected many times. The rearrangement links TRBV4-3 to TRBJ2-6; no firm D call. Germline CDR1 reads LGHNA; CDR2 reads YSLEER. V was trimmed by 2 bases and J by 0 bases, leaving 14 bases between them. This CDR3 region has 18 residues. The CDR3 nucleotides are TGCGCCAGCAGCCAAAACCCAAACTGGGACTCTGGGGCCAACGTCCTGACTTTC. Its translation: CASSQNPNWDSGANVLTF.

In its sample, this clonotype was seen many times. V usage is TRBV4-2 and J usage is TRBJ2-6; D not resolved. The CDR3 consists of 15 residues. Germline-derived CDR1 and CDR2 are LGHNA and YNFKEQ. Between the trimmed V and J ends, which lost 0 bases and 0 bases, there was a span of 3 bases. The CDR3 is CASSQDNSGANVLTF. CDR3 sequence (DNA): TGTGCCAGCAGCCAAGACAACTCTGGGGCCAACGTCCTGACTTTC.

This clonotype is labeled medium-sized. This chain uses TRBV29-1 with TRBJ1-2; the D gene is possibly TRBD1 (5 bases). The ends were cut back, 0 bases at V and 4 bases at J, with 15 bases in the middle. In germline, CDR1 is SQVTM, CDR2 ANQGSEA. The CDR3 is 15 residues long. CDR3 protein: CSVEEEEGVGYGYTF. The CDR3 region has the DNA TGCAGCGTTGAAGAAGAGGAAGGGGTTGGCTATGGCTACACCTTC. Using reference TRBV29-1 and TRBJ1-2 for the parts outside the CDR3, the full variable domain is SAVISQKPSRDICQRGTSLTIQCQVDSQVTMMFWYRQQPGQSLTLIATANQGSEATYESGFVIDKFPISRPNLTFSTLTVSNMSPEDSSIYLCSVEEEEGVGYGYTFGSGTRLTVV.

This clonotype appeared many times. The CDR3 region is CSVVGLNYGYTF. The CDR3 DNA is TGCAGCGTTGTGGGGCTGAACTATGGCTACACCTTC. The chain couples TRBV29-1 to TRBJ1-2; possibly TRBD1 for D (5 bases). CDR1 SQVTM and CDR2 ANQGSEA come from the germline V gene. V dropped 4 bases and J dropped 2 bases, with 8 bases sitting between them. CDR3 length: 12 residues.

This sequence joins TRBV29-1 and TRBJ2-5; 12 bases align to TRBD2. The CDR3 spans 15 residues. Germline trimming cut 7 bases from V and 4 bases from J; bases unmatched to any gene: 10. Germline V gene data show CDR1 as SQVTM and CDR2 as ANQGSEA. CDR3 coding DNA: TGCAGCGACCCGACTAGCGGGAGTAAAGGAGAGACCCAGTACTTC. Protein sequence: CSDPTSGSKGETQYF.